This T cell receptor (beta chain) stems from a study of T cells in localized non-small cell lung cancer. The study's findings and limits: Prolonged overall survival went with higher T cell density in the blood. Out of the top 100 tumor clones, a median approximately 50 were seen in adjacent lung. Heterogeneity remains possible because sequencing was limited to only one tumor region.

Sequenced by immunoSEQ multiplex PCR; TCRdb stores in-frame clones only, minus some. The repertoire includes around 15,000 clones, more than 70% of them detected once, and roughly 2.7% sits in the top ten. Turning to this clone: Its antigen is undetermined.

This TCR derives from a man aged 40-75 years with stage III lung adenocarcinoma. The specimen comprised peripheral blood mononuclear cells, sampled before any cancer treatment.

The CDR3 DNA is TGTGCCAGTAGTACAGGACAGGGTATGAACACTGAAGCTTTCTTT. Protein product: CASSTGQGMNTEAFF. The genes are TRBV19 and TRBJ1-1, with TRBD1 matching 8 bases. V lost 4 bases and J lost 0; bases outside the gene matches: 4. The germline V gene encodes CDR1 LNHDA and CDR2 SQIVND (reference sequence). This CDR3 comprises 15 residues. Based on the CDR3 plus reference TRBV19 and TRBJ1-1, the full variable domain is DGGITQSPKYLFRKEGQNVTLSCEQNLNHDAMYWYRQDPGQGLRLIYYSQIVNDFQKGDIAEGYSVSREKKESFPLTVTSAQKNPTAFYLCASSTGQGMNTEAFFGQGTRLTVV.